The sample holds many counts of the clone carrying this T cell receptor beta chain. In TCRdb, the 5' RACE reads were re-called with MiXCR into one record per CDR3 protein. Here the sample spans hundreds of thousands of distinct CDR3 sequences, around 18% being singletons. This record belongs to a study of T-cell memory formation after mild COVID-19. Sequencing used PBMCs or a T cell subset sorted from them (not recorded which). The sequence was obtained from an adult woman who had mild COVID-19 (a few samples of this study predate the infection). Cell type and time point are not known.

Here the CDR3 DNA reads TGTGCCACCGCACCTTACAATGAGAATGAGCAGTTCTTC. Translating it yields CATAPYNENEQFF. The rearrangement joins TRBV24-1 to TRBJ2-1, with D hard to call. The V and J ends lost 9 bases and 7 bases respectively, with 15 bases between them. Germline V CDR1 and CDR2: KGHDR, SFDVKD. This CDR3 is 13 amino acids long.